A selection of T cell receptor beta chains follows, all from one sample in a study of blood T cell repertoires in COVID-19. Sequencing used immunoSEQ multiplex PCR; TCRdb keeps in-frame clones, though not all of them. The sample lists approximately 92,000 clones; about 80% were seen once. Input material: peripheral blood. The source of these receptors is a man aged 55 to 69 with acute or convalescent COVID-19. CDR3s include the opening cysteine and the closing phenylalanine or tryptophan. The D gene is left open where the match is weak. Only part of the rows carry a size: once, few, many, or a class if the clone is expanded.

size | D | J | length | V | CDR3 | DNA
- | - | TRBJ2-1 | 12 | TRBV19 | CASVQGRGEQFF | TGTGCCAGTGTACAGGGACGAGGCGAGCAGTTCTTC
- | - | TRBJ2-2 | 13 | TRBV18 | CASSPGLTGELFF | TGTGCCAGCTCACCAGGGCTCACCGGGGAGCTGTTTTTT
- | TRBD1 | TRBJ1-2 | 16 | TRBV27 | CASSKMTRTGVYGYTF | TGTGCCAGCAGTAAAATGACGCGGACAGGGGTTTATGGCTACACCTTC
- | - | TRBJ2-3 | 17 | TRBV7-4 | CASSLRAGGLSTDTQYF | TGTGCCAGCAGCTTACGAGCGGGCGGGCTCTCCACAGATACGCAGTATTTT
- | TRBD1 | TRBJ2-7 | 14 | TRBV3-1/TRBV3-2 | CASSPGTGAYEQYF | TGTGCCAGCAGCCCCGGGACAGGGGCTTACGAGCAGTACTTC
- | TRBD1 | TRBJ2-3 | 15 | TRBV24-1 | CATSDRGQGTDTQYF | TGTGCCACCAGTGACCGTGGACAGGGCACAGATACGCAGTATTTT
- | TRBD2 | TRBJ2-1 | 16 | TRBV11-2 | CASSLAASGTTNEQFF | TGTGCCAGCAGCTTAGCTGCTAGCGGGACTACCAATGAGCAGTTCTTC
- | TRBD2 | TRBJ2-3 | 13 | TRBV25-1 | CASRSSGGETQYF | TGTGCCAGCAGGTCTAGCGGGGGGGAAACGCAGTATTTT
few | TRBD1 | TRBJ1-5 | 17 | TRBV7-3 | CASSQDGTGYSNQPQHF | TGTGCCAGCAGCCAAGACGGGACAGGCTATAGCAATCAGCCCCAGCATTTT
- | TRBD2 | TRBJ2-3 | 17 | TRBV11-2 | CASSLVATSGSSDTQYF | TGTGCCAGCAGCTTAGTAGCTACTAGCGGGAGTTCTGATACGCAGTATTTT
- | - | TRBJ2-5 | 16 | TRBV3-1/TRBV3-2 | CASSPNTGGMQETQYF | TGTGCCAGCAGCCCTAATACCGGGGGAATGCAAGAGACCCAGTACTTC
- | - | TRBJ1-1 | 11 | TRBV20-1 | CSARVEGKAFF | TGCAGTGCTAGAGTGGAGGGAAAAGCTTTCTTT
- | TRBD1 | TRBJ2-2 | 14 | TRBV6-4 | CASRRDRDTGELFF | TGTGCCAGCAGACGGGACAGGGACACCGGGGAGCTGTTTTTT
- | - | TRBJ1-5 | 14 | TRBV6-5 | CASSYIDTNQPQHF | TGTGCCAGCAGTTACATCGACACTAATCAGCCCCAGCATTTT
- | - | TRBJ1-1 | 14 | TRBV2 | CASSGRTMNTEAFF | TGTGCCAGCAGTGGACGGACAATGAACACTGAAGCTTTCTTT
- | - | TRBJ1-5 | 13 | TRBV11-2 | CASSLERTGPQHF | TGTGCCAGCAGCTTAGAGCGGACTGGTCCCCAGCATTTT
few | - | TRBJ1-2 | 13 | TRBV30 | CAWREQGLYGYTF | TGTGCCTGGAGGGAACAGGGCCTCTATGGCTACACCTTC
few | TRBD1 | TRBJ1-4 | 14 | TRBV29-1 | CSVEGTGDGEKLFF | TGCAGCGTTGAAGGGACAGGGGACGGGGAAAAACTGTTTTTT
- | - | TRBJ2-4 | 14 | TRBV5-6 | CASSYRETKNIQYF | TGTGCCAGCAGCTACAGGGAAACCAAAAACATTCAGTACTTC
once | TRBD1 | TRBJ2-7 | 14 | TRBV30 | CAWSTGTGGYEQYF | TGTGCCTGGAGCACCGGGACAGGAGGGTACGAGCAGTACTTC
- | TRBD2 | TRBJ2-5 | 15 | TRBV19 | CASTALAGGGETQYF | TGTGCCAGTACGGCACTAGCGGGGGGGGGAGAGACCCAGTACTTC
- | - | TRBJ2-1 | 16 | TRBV6-2/TRBV6-3 | CASSYSISGPNNEQFF | TGTGCCAGCAGTTACTCGATAAGCGGGCCTAACAATGAGCAGTTCTTC
- | - | TRBJ1-1 | 15 | TRBV4-2 | CASSQLEGGSTEAFF | TGTGCCAGCAGCCAATTAGAGGGCGGTAGCACTGAAGCTTTCTTT
- | - | TRBJ2-7 | 12 | TRBV5-6 | CASSSVLYEQYF | TGTGCCAGCAGTTCTGTCCTCTACGAGCAGTACTTC
- | - | TRBJ2-1 | 14 | TRBV4-3 | CASSQTDSNNEQFF | TGCGCCAGCAGCCAAACGGACAGCAACAATGAGCAGTTCTTC
- | TRBD1 | TRBJ2-3 | 16 | TRBV19 | CASSTRDRGVTDTQYF | TGTGCCAGTAGCACGCGGGACAGGGGGGTAACAGATACGCAGTATTTT
- | - | TRBJ2-3 | 13 | TRBV18 | CASSPQSGDTQYF | TGTGCCAGCTCACCACAGAGCGGAGATACGCAGTATTTT
- | TRBD2 | TRBJ2-1 | 17 | TRBV11-2 | CASSLALLAGGLNEQFF | TGTGCCAGCAGCTTAGCATTACTAGCGGGAGGGCTAAATGAGCAGTTCTTC
- | - | TRBJ1-4 | 12 | TRBV27 | CASSLPGEKLFF | TGTGCCAGCAGTTTACCAGGGGAAAAACTGTTTTTT
- | - | TRBJ2-3 | 14 | TRBV5-8 | CASSLDYSRDTQYF | TGTGCCAGCAGCTTGGATTACTCGAGAGATACGCAGTATTTT
- | - | TRBJ2-7 | 11 | TRBV11-2 | CASTPAYEQYF | TGTGCCAGCACCCCCGCGTACGAGCAGTACTTC
- | TRBD1 | TRBJ1-1 | 14 | TRBV9 | CASSALTGGTEAFF | TGTGCCAGCAGCGCCCTCACAGGGGGCACTGAAGCTTTCTTT
few | TRBD1 | TRBJ1-2 | 13 | TRBV7-2 | CASSSPGGVGYTF | TGTGCCAGCAGCTCCCCAGGGGGCGTTGGCTACACCTTC
- | - | TRBJ1-5 | 14 | TRBV6-5 | CASSLPRRDQPQHF | TGTGCCAGCAGTTTACCCAGGAGGGACCAGCCCCAGCATTTT
- | TRBD1 | TRBJ2-2 | 15 | TRBV5-1 | CASSIGQGGTGELFF | TGCGCCAGCAGCATCGGACAGGGAGGAACCGGGGAGCTGTTTTTT
- | - | TRBJ1-3 | 14 | TRBV27 | CASSWDTSGNTIYF | TGTGCCAGCAGTTGGGACACCTCTGGAAACACCATATATTTT
- | - | TRBJ2-4 | 15 | TRBV7-2 | CASSLETPEGNIQYF | TGTGCCAGCAGCTTAGAGACCCCCGAGGGAAACATTCAGTACTTC
- | - | TRBJ1-6 | 15 | TRBV14 | CASSPNRGNRSPLHF | TGTGCCAGCAGCCCGAATAGGGGGAATCGTTCACCCCTCCACTTT
- | - | TRBJ2-3 | 16 | TRBV5-6 | CASSYLAEGGTDTQYF | TGTGCCAGCAGCTATCTAGCGGAGGGGGGCACAGATACGCAGTATTTT
- | - | TRBJ2-1 | 14 | TRBV3-1/TRBV3-2 | CASSQAPGWGEQFF | TGTGCCAGCAGCCAAGCCCCGGGGTGGGGTGAGCAGTTCTTC
- | - | TRBJ1-5 | 12 | TRBV18 | CASSPGYQPQHF | TGTGCCAGCTCCCCGGGATATCAGCCCCAGCATTTT
- | TRBD2 | TRBJ2-7 | 14 | TRBV30 | CAWSVPAGGYEQYF | TGTGCCTGGAGTGTTCCCGCGGGGGGCTACGAGCAGTACTTC
once | TRBD1 | TRBJ2-3 | 14 | TRBV19 | CASSVDRDTDTQYF | TGTGCCAGTAGTGTGGACAGGGACACAGATACGCAGTATTTT
- | - | TRBJ2-5 | 15 | TRBV7-9 | CASSLAPWAGETQYF | TGTGCCAGCAGCTTAGCCCCCTGGGCGGGGGAGACCCAGTACTTC
- | TRBD2 | TRBJ2-1 | 15 | TRBV5-8 | CASSLGLAGVNEQFF | TGTGCCAGCAGCTTGGGACTAGCTGGGGTAAATGAGCAGTTCTTC
once | TRBD1 | TRBJ1-2 | 15 | TRBV7-6 | CASSLNAGQFYGYTF | TGTGCCAGCAGCTTAAACGCGGGACAGTTCTATGGCTACACCTTC
- | - | TRBJ1-1 | 14 | TRBV19 | CASSRAGPNTEAFF | TGTGCCAGTAGTCGGGCAGGGCCGAACACTGAAGCTTTCTTT
few | TRBD1 | TRBJ1-5 | 15 | TRBV7-2 | CASSFNTGVNQPQHF | TGTGCCAGCAGCTTTAACACAGGGGTCAATCAGCCCCAGCATTTT